A single sample gave rise to the 19 T cell receptor beta chains below, sequenced in a study of tumor-infiltrating lymphocytes in primary liver carcinoma. The template, around 540 ng total RNA, yielded TCR beta cDNA made with a constant-region primer. Three-round nested multiplex PCR performed with slightly modified ARM-PCR produced the TCR beta libraries. A C-beta reverse primer and TRBV1-TRBV30 forward primers served in each of the first two PCR rounds, at about 10 cycles apiece. TCRdb re-analysed the multiplex PCR reads in MiXCR, keeping a single row per CDR3 protein. The sample contains over 35,000 distinct CDR3 sequences, around 70% of which appear only once. From unsorted bulk tissue weighing 20-30 mg, DNA and RNA were co-extracted. The material sequenced was liver tumor tissue from sampling region 2. Subset here: tumor region T2, inferior pole. These receptors came from a man aged 40-50 years with primary liver carcinoma and hepatitis B virus infection.

J is TRBJ2-7 and V is TRBV12-3 or TRBV12-4; 11 nucleotides agree with TRBD1. The DNA end lines up better with TRBJ2-1; the J call may be wrong. This CDR3 spans 15 amino acids. The CDR3 coding sequence is TGTGCCAGTAGAATCGGGACAGGGGGGGCCGGGGAGCAGTTCTTC. Translating gives CASRIGTGGAGEQFF.

For this clonotype: An end of the junction does not agree with germline; a read error may underlie this. V and J are TRBV5-8 and TRBJ2-1; 9 nucleotides align to TRBD2. This CDR3 contains 17 residues. Germline values: CDR1 SGHTS, CDR2 YDEGEE. CDR3 DNA sequence: TGTGCCAGCAGCCCGCTGAGACTAGCGGCCTCCTACTATGAGCAGTTCTTC. It is translated as CASSPLRLAASYYEQFF. Supplemented by reference TRBV5-8 and TRBJ2-1, the full variable domain reads EAGVTQSPTHLIKTRGQQATLRCSPISGHTSVYWYQQALGLGLQFLLWYDEGEERNRGNFPPRFSGRQFPNYSSELNVNALELEDSALYLCASSPLRLAASYYEQFFGPGTRLTVL.

Comment on this clonotype: A much larger clonotype is one base distant, so this may be a read error. Given the absence of the conserved phenylalanine or tryptophan at the CDR3 end, a read error is likely. Here the CDR3 reads CASSSPTANYGYTL. For the CDR3, the DNA is TGTGCCAGCAGCTCCCCGACAGCTAACTATGGCTACACCTTA. The chain uses TRBV7-2 and TRBJ1-2, with D possibly TRBD1 on 5 matching bases. V dropped 4 bases and J dropped 0 bases, with 9 bases sitting between them. The germline V gene has CDR1 SGHTA and CDR2 FQGNSA. This CDR3 is 14 amino acids long.

Notes on this clonotype: The germline gene is not matched at one end of the junction; a read error may be the cause. This chain uses TRBV6-2 or TRBV6-3 with TRBJ1-1, with D possibly being TRBD1 (5 bases). Looked up from germline, CDR1 is MNHEY and CDR2 is SVGEGT. The CDR3 is 14 amino acids. The CDR3 nucleotides are TGTGCCAGTAGTTACTCGATAGGGGTCACTGAAGCTTTCTTT. Protein product: CASSYSIGVTEAFF.

CDR3 sequence: CARRPEYGSNEQYF. CDR3 nucleotide sequence: TGTGCCAGAAGGCCCGAGTACGGGAGCAACGAGCAGTACTTC. The V and J genes are TRBV7-6 and TRBJ2-7; TRBD2 might be the D (6 bases). CDR3 length equals 14 residues. V was clipped by 9 bases and J by 5 bases, with 20 bases between them. The germline V gene encodes CDR1 SGHVS and CDR2 FNYEAQ.

About this clonotype: A junction boundary mismatches the germline segment, possibly from a read error. This chain links TRBV6-6 with TRBJ2-3; D ambiguous. The CDR3 totals 13 residues. Germline V gene lookup returns CDR1 MNHNY and CDR2 SVGAGI (reference sequence). The CDR3 reads CTSSKYRSDTQYF. CDR3 sequence (DNA): TGTACCAGCAGTAAATACCGATCAGATACGCAGTATTTT.

This chain uses TRBV14 with TRBJ2-6; D uncertain. Deletions cut 6 bases from V and 11 bases from J, with 14 bases between. Germline CDR1 is SGHDN and CDR2 is FVKESK. The CDR3 has 13 residues. The CDR3: CASSLSRADVLTF. DNA of the CDR3: TGTGCCAGCAGTTTGAGTAGAGCCGACGTCCTGACTTTC. The variable domain in full, completed from reference TRBV14 and TRBJ2-6, reads EAGVTQFPSHSVIEKGQTVTLRCDPISGHDNLYWYRRVMGKEIKFLLHFVKESKQDESGMPNNRFLAERTGGTYSTLKVQPAELEDSGVYFCASSLSRADVLTFGAGSRLTVL.

This chain connects TRBV6-5 to TRBJ2-1; no clear D gene. V shed 10 bases and J shed 1 base, with 14 bases lying between them. Germline V gene lookup returns CDR1 MNHEY and CDR2 SVGAGI. The CDR3 sequence is 14 residues long. The CDR3 reads CANTLQGSYNEQFF. Here the CDR3 DNA reads TGTGCCAACACTCTACAAGGGTCCTACAATGAGCAGTTCTTC.

This chain joins TRBV6-1 and TRBJ2-3, with D unclear. The CDR3 sequence is 15 residues long. Germline CDR1 is MNHNS and CDR2 is SASEGT. The V end lost 7 bases, the J end lost 5 bases, and 19 bases lay between the germline ends. CDR3 in DNA: TGTGCCAGCATGGTAACAGTTGTCTCCATAGATACGCAGTATTTT. It is translated as CASMVTVVSIDTQYF.

The V call is TRBV20-1, the J call TRBJ2-3; the D call may be TRBD1 or TRBD2 (6 bases each). V dropped 1 base and J dropped 4 bases, with 15 bases sitting between them. In germline, CDR1 is DFQATT, CDR2 SNEGSKA (reference sequence). This CDR3 has 15 amino acids. The CDR3 nucleotides are TGCAGTGCTAGAGGCCCAAGGGGGGTCGCAGATACGCAGTATTTT. Translated: CSARGPRGVADTQYF.

This clonotype was counted many times. The chain has TRBV25-1 and TRBJ2-1; D is possibly TRBD2 (6 bases). V lost 6 bases and J 6 bases, leaving 15 bases between the germline ends. Per germline, CDR1 MGHDK and CDR2 SYGVNS. There are 14 residues in the CDR3. The CDR3 bases are TGTGCCAGCAGGGAGGGCGGGGTTCCCAATGAGCAGTTCTTC. Encoded protein: CASREGGVPNEQFF.

The chain combines TRBV7-9 with TRBJ2-1; perhaps TRBD2 as D (6 bases). The CDR3 is 18 residues long. Germline CDR1 and CDR2: SEHNR and FQNEAQ (reference sequence). V gave up 5 bases and J gave up 0 bases, with 20 bases separating them. The CDR3 region has the DNA TGTGCCAGCAGCCCCGAGACTAGTGGGGGAAGCTCCTACAATGAGCAGTTCTTC. Amino acids: CASSPETSGGSSYNEQFF.

In this sample, this clonotype turned up many times. The chain uses TRBV5-1 and TRBJ1-1; D may be TRBD1 (6 bases). The V end was cut by 3 bases, the J end by 3 bases, with 9 bases between. The length of the CDR3 is 13 residues. CDR1 SGHRS and CDR2 YFSETQ come from the germline V gene. The CDR3, as DNA: TGCGCCAGCAGCTCACAGGGAGACACTGAAGCTTTCTTT. Protein sequence: CASSSQGDTEAFF.

With regard to this clonotype: A junction boundary mismatches the germline segment, possibly from a read error. The chain carries TRBV7-2 and TRBJ1-2; TRBD1 might be the D (5 bases). The CDR3 length is 15 residues. CDR1 SGHTA and CDR2 FQGNSA come from the germline V gene. The CDR3 spells CASSSSLPDTYGYTF. In DNA form, the CDR3 reads TGTGCCAGCAGCTCCTCCCTTCCGGACACCTATGGCTATACCTTC.

This clonotype turned up a few times. V gene TRBV11-2 combines with J gene TRBJ2-1; TRBD2 matches 7 bases. V gave up 1 base and J gave up 9 bases; unmatched junction bases: 3. In germline, CDR1 is SGHAT, CDR2 FQNNGV. This CDR3 comprises 13 residues. The CDR3 DNA reads as TGTGCCAGCAGCTTAGGACTAGCCGGTGAGCAGTTCTTC. The encoded protein is CASSLGLAGEQFF.

Comments on this clonotype: No conserved phenylalanine or tryptophan is present at the end of the CDR3, so a read error is the likely explanation. The chain has TRBV11-2 and TRBJ2-3; the D is unclear. V was trimmed by 11 bases and J by 4 bases, leaving 16 bases between them. The CDR3 is 13 amino acids. Germline CDR1 and CDR2: SGHAT and FQNNGV. CDR3 DNA sequence: TGTGCCGGCAACTTAGATTTACCAGATACGCAGTATCTT. The encoded protein is CAGNLDLPDTQYL.

Only a few counts were recorded for this clonotype. V gene TRBV4-3 combines with J gene TRBJ2-7; D remains unclear. Germline V gene data show CDR1 as LGHNA and CDR2 as YSLEER. The CDR3 length is 15 residues. Deletions cut 0 bases from V and 3 bases from J, with 12 bases between. CDR3 coding DNA: TGCGCCAGCAGCCAAGATTGGGCTGGCGGCTACGAGCAGTACTTC. This encodes CASSQDWAGGYEQYF.

J is TRBJ1-5 and V is TRBV28; a possible D gene is TRBD1 (5 bases). CDR3 size: 12 residues. V dropped 9 bases and J dropped 7 bases, with 13 bases sitting between them. CDR1 MDHEN and CDR2 SYDVKM come from the germline V gene. The CDR3 reads CASNVRGQPQHF. The CDR3 region has the DNA TGTGCCAGTAACGTAAGGGGACAGCCCCAGCATTTT.

The chain couples TRBV14 to TRBJ2-1; 7 nucleotides align to TRBD1. CDR1 and CDR2 (germline): SGHDN, FVKESK. The CDR3 sequence is 15 residues long. The CDR3 spells CPNSQVRVGGIEQFF. CDR3 DNA sequence: TGTCCCAACAGCCAAGTTCGAGTAGGGGGCATTGAGCAGTTCTTC.